These 17 T cell receptor beta chains were sequenced from one sample in a study of blood T cell repertoires in COVID-19. Assay: immunoSEQ multiplex PCR; the TCRdb copy retains only in-frame clones and omits some. The sample comprises fewer than 200,000 clones, around nine tenths of which are singletons, and around 2.5% rests with the top ten. Sample: peripheral blood. These receptors all stem from a woman of 80 years or more with COVID-19, enrolled during active disease.

J is TRBJ2-2 and V is TRBV6-5, with 9 positions matching TRBD1. Germline V gene lookup returns CDR1 MNHEY and CDR2 SVGAGI. The CDR3 is 15 residues long. The junction had 4 bases not matched to a gene; V was cut back by 4 bases and J by 4 bases. This chain's CDR3 is CASSFGTGFTGELFF. In DNA form, the CDR3 reads TGTGCCAGCAGTTTTGGGACAGGGTTCACCGGGGAGCTGTTTTTT.

This rearrangement joins TRBV7-9 to TRBJ2-5, with 9 bases identical to TRBD1. The CDR3 extends over 13 amino acids. Looked up from germline, CDR1 is SEHNR and CDR2 is FQNEAQ (reference sequence). The V and J ends lost 5 bases and 7 bases, in that order; junction bases with no gene match: 5. The CDR3 bases are TGTGCCAGCAGCCCGGGGGGACAGGGGACCCAGTACTTC. Protein sequence: CASSPGGQGTQYF.

J is TRBJ1-4 and V is TRBV28, with 7 bases lining up with TRBD1. From germline, CDR1 is MDHEN and CDR2 SYDVKM. Germline trimming cut 4 bases from V and 5 bases from J; bases unmatched to any gene: 10. The CDR3 runs to 16 residues. The DNA of the CDR3 is TGTGCCAGCAGTTCGGGGGCAGGGGGGTCGAATGAAAAACTGTTTTTT. Its translation: CASSSGAGGSNEKLFF.

The gene calls are TRBV5-1 and TRBJ2-3; a weak D match, TRBD2 (6 bases). The CDR3 is made up of 13 amino acids. The ends were cut back, 6 bases at V and 2 bases at J, with 10 bases in the middle. Looked up from germline, CDR1 is SGHRS and CDR2 is YFSETQ. CDR3 sequence: CASMEGNTDTQYF. The CDR3 DNA reads as TGCGCCAGCATGGAGGGGAACACAGATACGCAGTATTTT.

CDR3 residues: CASTHSSGNTIYF. The CDR3 DNA is TGTGCCAGCACCCATAGCTCTGGAAACACCATATATTTT. The chain combines TRBV7-2 with TRBJ1-3; no firm D call. V gave up 7 bases and J gave up 0 bases, with 7 bases separating them. The CDR3 extends over 13 amino acids. Germline V gene sequence: CDR1 SGHTA, CDR2 FQGNSA.

J is TRBJ2-7 and V is TRBV4-2, with TRBD1 matching 7 bases. The V and J ends lost 0 bases and 3 bases, in that order; junction bases with no gene match: 2. Germline V CDR1 and CDR2: LGHNA, YNFKEQ. There are 14 residues in the CDR3. The CDR3 DNA sequence: TGTGCCAGCAGCCAAGAGGGACAGAACTACGAGCAGTACTTC. Its translation is CASSQEGQNYEQYF.

The rearrangement uses TRBV11-3 and TRBJ2-2, with D uncertain. Germline V lookup: CDR1 SGHNT, CDR2 YENEEA. Trimming stripped 4 bases from V and 2 bases from J, with 5 bases between. The CDR3 consists of 13 residues. CDR3 sequence reads: CASSSFNTGELFF. The DNA for the CDR3 is TGTGCCAGCAGCTCATTTAACACCGGGGAGCTGTTTTTT.

The rearrangement uses TRBV7-2 and TRBJ2-5, with 8 bases aligning to TRBD1. Germline V lookup: CDR1 SGHTA, CDR2 FQGNSA. The CDR3 contains 15 residues. Losses at the gene ends were 4 bases for V and 4 bases for J; bases not matched to a gene: 8. CDR3: CASSSGQGGRETQYF. Here the CDR3 DNA reads TGTGCCAGCAGCTCCGGACAGGGTGGGCGAGAGACCCAGTACTTC.

This clone was found a few times. V and J are TRBV3-1 (or the pseudogene TRBV3-2) and TRBJ2-2; 8 bases are a match to TRBD2. Germline-derived CDR1 and CDR2 are LGHDT and YNNKEL (reference sequence). The V and J ends lost 1 base and 5 bases, in that order; junction bases with no gene match: 3. CDR3 length: 15 amino acids. The DNA of the CDR3 is TGTGCCAGCAGCCAAGTAAGCGGGAGAACCGGGGAGCTGTTTTTT. Its protein is CASSQVSGRTGELFF.

The rearrangement joins TRBV6-2 or TRBV6-3 to TRBJ1-5; 8 nucleotides match TRBD1. The germline gives CDR1 MNHEY, CDR2 SVGEGT. The V segment lost 5 bases and the J segment 8 bases; nucleotides outside the gene matches: 8. CDR3 length: 14 residues. CDR3 sequence reads: CASSRGQGLEPQHF. In nucleotides, the CDR3 is TGTGCCAGCAGTCGAGGACAGGGTTTGGAGCCCCAGCATTTT.

The chain recombines TRBV6-6 with TRBJ1-4; 7 bases map to TRBD1. V lost 5 bases, J lost 4 bases, and 7 bases stayed unmatched. Germline values: CDR1 MNHNY, CDR2 SVGAGI (reference sequence). The CDR3 runs 15 residues. CDR3 sequence (DNA): TGTGCCAGCAGTCCGAGGGACAGTATTAATGAAAAACTGTTTTTT. Residues: CASSPRDSINEKLFF.

The chain couples TRBV11-2 to TRBJ2-3; TRBD2 matches at 8 bases. V shed 5 bases and J 3 bases; nucleotides not matched to a gene: 10. This CDR3 has 16 residues. CDR1 and CDR2 (germline): SGHAT, FQNNGV. CDR3: CASSRREGGGTDTQYF. CDR3 nucleotides: TGTGCCAGCAGCCGTCGGGAGGGCGGAGGAACAGATACGCAGTATTTT.

This clone occurred once. The rearrangement joins TRBV18 to TRBJ2-5; weak D call: TRBD1 (5 bases). Trimming left V 2 bases short and J 5 bases short, with 18 bases between. Germline CDR1 is KGHSH and CDR2 is LQKENI. The CDR3 loop spans 16 amino acids. CDR3 region: CASSPTTVSTLETQYF. CDR3 DNA: TGTGCCAGCTCACCAACGACAGTATCCACCCTGGAGACCCAGTACTTC. The complete variable domain, with remaining parts taken from reference TRBV18 and TRBJ2-5, reads NAGVMQNPRHLVRRRGQEARLRCSPMKGHSHVYWYRQLPEEGLKFMVYLQKENIIDESGMPKERFSAEFPKEGPSILRIQQVVRGDSAAYFCASSPTTVSTLETQYFGPGTRLLVL.

The V call is TRBV27, the J call TRBJ2-1; TRBD1 agrees at 9 bases. J was trimmed by 8 bases and V by 2 bases; bases with no gene match: 7. Germline CDR1 is MNHEY and CDR2 is SMNVEV (reference sequence). This CDR3 comprises 15 residues. The CDR3 region is CASSLGGTGFDEQFF. CDR3 DNA: TGTGCCAGCAGTTTAGGTGGGACAGGGTTTGATGAGCAGTTCTTC.

This CDR3 reads CASSPARGQGRYNEQFF. The DNA of the CDR3 is TGTGCCAGCAGTCCTGCTCGGGGACAGGGACGCTACAATGAGCAGTTCTTC. This chain links TRBV5-8 with TRBJ2-1; TRBD1 agrees at 9 bases. This CDR3 has 17 residues. J lost 3 bases, V lost 5 bases, and 12 bases had no gene match. From germline, CDR1 is SGHTS and CDR2 YDEGEE.

The V and J genes are TRBV3-1 (or the pseudogene TRBV3-2) and TRBJ2-1; D unclear. Per the germline V gene, CDR1 is LGHDT and CDR2 is YNNKEL (reference sequence). This CDR3 contains 12 residues. Trimming pared 0 bases from V and 10 bases from J, leaving 7 bases between. For the CDR3, the DNA is TGTGCCAGCAGCCAAGATCGGTTAGAGCAGTTCTTC. Encoded protein: CASSQDRLEQFF.

The CDR3 region is CASSGRGRGEQYF. In DNA, the CDR3 is TGTGCCAGCAGTGGCCGGGGTCGGGGCGAGCAGTACTTC. The chain combines TRBV2 with TRBJ2-7, with a weak D call TRBD2 (5 bases). Germline CDR1 reads SNHLY; CDR2 reads FYNNEI. V was shortened by 4 bases and J by 6 bases, with 13 bases between the two germline ends. The CDR3 spans 13 residues. Complete variable domain (other parts from reference TRBV2 and TRBJ2-7): EPEVTQTPSHQVTQMGQEVILRCVPISNHLYFYWYRQILGQKVEFLVSFYNNEISEKSEIFDDQFSVERPDGSNFTLKIRSTKLEDSAMYFCASSGRGRGEQYFGPGTRLTVT.